Listed below are T cell receptor beta chains from one sample, sequenced in a study of cytomegalovirus exposure and HLA in healthy donors. Only in-frame clones appear in the TCRdb table, and some are missing; sequencing was by immunoSEQ multiplex PCR. This table holds about 60,000 clones, roughly 74% found once. The specimen sequenced was PBMCs. These receptors all stem from a man in his forties in good health and CMV-seropositive. CDR3s include the opening cysteine and the closing phenylalanine or tryptophan. The order of the fields is J gene, V gene, CDR3 protein.

j_call: TRBJ1-1; v_call: TRBV30; cdr3_aa: CAWSVQGEEAFF
j_call: TRBJ2-1; v_call: TRBV5-1; cdr3_aa: CASSLGGDHNEQFF
j_call: TRBJ2-7; v_call: TRBV2; cdr3_aa: CASSDVRDYEQYF
j_call: TRBJ2-7; v_call: TRBV2; cdr3_aa: CASSPGTPPHEQYF
j_call: TRBJ2-3; v_call: TRBV5-1; cdr3_aa: CASSLNGVATDTQYF
j_call: TRBJ2-4; v_call: TRBV6-1; cdr3_aa: CASRNRGKNIQYF
j_call: TRBJ2-2; v_call: TRBV6-5; cdr3_aa: CASSYRTGLAGELFF
j_call: TRBJ2-5; v_call: TRBV7-6; cdr3_aa: CASSLMTGRETQYF
j_call: TRBJ1-1; v_call: TRBV10-1; cdr3_aa: CASSAGTGGKDTEAFF
j_call: TRBJ1-2; v_call: TRBV27; cdr3_aa: CASSLDRAWGYTF
j_call: TRBJ2-5; v_call: TRBV14; cdr3_aa: CASSPDRETQYF
j_call: TRBJ1-2; v_call: TRBV30; cdr3_aa: CACQGQALYGYTF
j_call: TRBJ2-7; v_call: TRBV6-1; cdr3_aa: CASSEMAVLSEQYF
j_call: TRBJ2-1; v_call: TRBV5-1; cdr3_aa: CASSLGGGSYNEQFF
j_call: TRBJ2-3; v_call: TRBV9; cdr3_aa: CASSSSGGSTQYF
j_call: TRBJ2-3; v_call: TRBV7-6; cdr3_aa: CASSLFAGTDTQYF
j_call: TRBJ2-1; v_call: TRBV7-2; cdr3_aa: CASSLQVDNEQFF
j_call: TRBJ2-7; v_call: TRBV7-2; cdr3_aa: CASSSTGREQYF